The 30 T cell receptor beta chains below were found in one sample sequenced in a study of blood T cells in healthy people across ages. PCR was performed a second time for about 7 to 12 cycles using a sample-barcoded 5' primer and a J-beta primer mix. Each CDR3 protein is one row after TCRdb ran MiXCR on the 5' RACE reads. Of fewer than 800,000 distinct CDR3 sequences listed, roughly 50% are singletons. Sequencing input: blood. The source of these receptors is a woman aged 60-70 years in good health.

The chain recombines TRBV6-2 or TRBV6-3 with TRBJ1-2; maybe TRBD1 (6 bases). CDR1 and CDR2 (germline): MNHEY, SVGEGT. Trimming pared 8 bases from V and 6 bases from J, leaving 19 bases between. The length of the CDR3 is 14 residues. The CDR3 spells CASRDTQRGNGYTF. The DNA of the CDR3 is TGTGCCAGCCGGGACACCCAAAGGGGCAATGGCTACACCTTC.

The rearrangement links TRBV7-2 to TRBJ2-1; 7 nucleotides line up with TRBD1. The J segment lost 8 bases and the V segment lost 1 base, leaving 2 bases of the junction unmatched. This CDR3 has 13 residues. Germline V lookup: CDR1 SGHTA, CDR2 FQGNSA. CDR3 nucleotides: TGTGCCAGCAGCTTAGAACAGGGGTATGAGCAGTTCTTC. This encodes CASSLEQGYEQFF.

J is TRBJ1-2 and V is TRBV2, with no clear D. This CDR3 is 16 amino acids long. Trimming removed 2 bases from V and 5 bases from J, with 18 bases in between. Germline-derived CDR1 and CDR2 are SNHLY and FYNNEI. CDR3 bases: TGTGCCAGCAGTGAATCTTTGGGAGGCGGCCTATATGGCTACACCTTC. It specifies CASSESLGGGLYGYTF. The full variable domain, rest sourced from reference TRBV2 and TRBJ1-2, is EPEVTQTPSHQVTQMGQEVILRCVPISNHLYFYWYRQILGQKVEFLVSFYNNEISEKSEIFDDQFSVERPDGSNFTLKIRSTKLEDSAMYFCASSESLGGGLYGYTFGSGTRLTVV.

This clonotype has just a few counts. This rearrangement joins TRBV5-1 to TRBJ2-1; 10 nucleotides align to TRBD2. CDR1 and CDR2 from the germline V gene are SGHRS and YFSETQ. The junction had 13 bases not matched to a gene; V was cut back by 4 bases and J by 9 bases. The CDR3 sequence is 16 residues long. The CDR3: CASSQGAASGRSEQFF. DNA for the CDR3: TGCGCCAGCAGCCAAGGTGCGGCTAGCGGGAGATCTGAGCAGTTCTTC.

This clonotype was picked up one time. V is TRBV12-3 or TRBV12-4 and J is TRBJ2-5; 13 nucleotides match TRBD2. Matching the DNA end better, TRBJ2-7 makes the J call doubtful. This CDR3 spans 14 amino acids. The CDR3 spells CASTRTSGGYEQYF. The CDR3, as DNA: TGTGCCAGCACCCGGACTAGCGGGGGCTACGAGCAGTACTTC.

In its sample, this clonotype was seen a few times. This chain connects TRBV27 to TRBJ1-2, with D hard to call. Germline-derived CDR1 and CDR2 are MNHEY and SMNVEV (reference sequence). V lost 3 bases to trimming and J lost 1 base, with 12 bases between them. The CDR3 is made up of 15 amino acids. The chain's CDR3 is CASSFVGRLNYGYTF. Written as DNA, the CDR3 is TGTGCCAGCAGTTTTGTGGGCCGGCTTAACTATGGCTACACCTTC.

This sequence joins TRBV12-3 or TRBV12-4 and TRBJ2-7; D uncertain. The V gene lost 1 base and the J gene lost 2 bases, with 9 bases spanning the gap. CDR3 length: 14 residues. The CDR3 DNA reads as TGTGCCAGCAGTTTAGGGGGTCCCCCCTACGAGCAGTACTTC. Translation gives CASSLGGPPYEQYF.

The V gene is TRBV7-2, the J gene TRBJ2-1, with 7 positions matching TRBD1. With 8 bases clipped from V and 4 bases from J, the junction kept 8 bases outside the gene matches. CDR3 length: 14 amino acids. Germline assignment: CDR1 SGHTA and CDR2 FQGNSA. DNA for the CDR3: TGTGCCAGCCCCTCCGGGACAGCTTACAATGAGCAGTTCTTC. Protein product: CASPSGTAYNEQFF. Complete variable domain (other parts from reference TRBV7-2 and TRBJ2-1): GAGVSQSPSNKVTEKGKDVELRCDPISGHTALYWYRQSLGQGLEFLIYFQGNSAPDKSGLPSDRFSAERTGGSVSTLTIQRTQQEDSAVYLCASPSGTAYNEQFFGPGTRLTVL.

This chain uses TRBV30 with TRBJ2-1; tentative D call: TRBD2 (5 bases). Trimming left V 5 bases short and J 8 bases short, with 10 bases between. The CDR3 spans 11 residues. Germline V gene data show CDR1 as GTSNPN and CDR2 as SVGIG (reference sequence). The CDR3 DNA reads TGTGCCTGGGGAGGAGCGTATGAGCAGTTCTTC. This gives the protein CAWGGAYEQFF.

The chain combines TRBV3-1 with TRBJ2-1, with D tentatively TRBD1 (5 bases). Germline CDR1 reads LGHDT; CDR2 reads YNNKEL (reference sequence). The CDR3 is 14 amino acids. Trimming removed 1 base at V and 10 bases at J, with 14 bases between. CDR3: CASSQGRSRGEQFF. As DNA, the CDR3 is TGTGCCAGCAGCCAAGGGCGGTCTAGGGGAGAGCAGTTCTTC.

This clonotype appeared a few times. In DNA, the CDR3 is TGTGCCACCAGCAGCGAAATAAGCTCCTACAATGAGCAGTTCTTC. This sequence encodes CATSSEISSYNEQFF. This chain links TRBV15 with TRBJ2-1; D remains unclear. Germline-derived CDR1 and CDR2 are LNHNV and YYDKDF (reference sequence). The ends were cut back, 3 bases at V and 0 bases at J, with 9 bases in the middle. The CDR3 loop spans 15 amino acids. The full variable domain, its missing parts supplied by reference TRBV15 and TRBJ2-1, is DAMVIQNPRYQVTQFGKPVTLSCSQTLNHNVMYWYQQKSSQAPKLLFHYYDKDFNNEADTPDNFQSRRPNTSFCFLDIRSPGLGDTAMYLCATSSEISSYNEQFFGPGTRLTVL.

The V gene is TRBV7-2, the J gene TRBJ2-7, with 9 nucleotides matching TRBD1. Germline CDR1 SGHTA, CDR2 FQGNSA. Unmatched junction bases numbered 8, after V lost 5 bases and J lost 6 bases. The CDR3 consists of 14 residues. In DNA, the CDR3 is TGTGCCAGCAGCCAGACAGGGGGTTCGGGCGAGCAGTACTTC. Encoded protein: CASSQTGGSGEQYF. Full variable domain (missing parts from reference TRBV7-2 and TRBJ2-7): GAGVSQSPSNKVTEKGKDVELRCDPISGHTALYWYRQSLGQGLEFLIYFQGNSAPDKSGLPSDRFSAERTGGSVSTLTIQRTQQEDSAVYLCASSQTGGSGEQYFGPGTRLTVT.

The gene calls are TRBV5-6 and TRBJ1-4; 11 bases agree with TRBD1. This CDR3 has 15 residues. J gave up 6 bases and V 4 bases, and 5 bases lay outside the gene matches. Germline V gene sequence: CDR1 SGHDT, CDR2 YYEEEE. The CDR3 protein is CASSPDRGRDEKLFF. The DNA of the CDR3 is TGTGCCAGCAGCCCGGACAGGGGGCGGGATGAAAAACTGTTTTTT.

This clonotype was picked up a small number of times. A much larger clonotype is one base distant, so this may be a read error. This chain links TRBV7-2 with TRBJ1-6; no clear D. CDR1 is SGHTA, CDR2 FQGNSA, per germline. This CDR3 spans 13 amino acids. For the CDR3, the DNA is TGTGCCAGCAGGGAAGAACCGGATTCACCCCCCCACTTT. It encodes CASREEPDSPPHF.

This clonotype was detected a few times. This rearrangement joins TRBV29-1 to TRBJ1-1; D is unclear. CDR3 size: 13 residues. The germline CDR1 and CDR2 sequences are SQVTM and ANQGSEA. Between the trimmed V and J ends, which lost 4 bases and 0 bases, there was a span of 9 bases. The CDR3 sequence: CSVVGSMNTEAFF. The CDR3 DNA reads as TGCAGCGTTGTCGGGTCCATGAACACTGAAGCTTTCTTT.

V and J are TRBV13 and TRBJ2-7, with 8 bases fitting TRBD1. Germline trimming cut 5 bases from V and 1 base from J; bases unmatched to any gene: 7. The CDR3 spans 15 residues. CDR1 and CDR2 (germline): PRHDT, FYEKMQ (reference sequence). The CDR3 reads CASSRQGPLSYEQYF. The CDR3, as DNA: TGTGCCAGCAGCCGACAGGGGCCACTTTCCTACGAGCAGTACTTC.

This sequence joins TRBV20-1 and TRBJ1-2; D uncertain. Germline lookup yields CDR1 DFQATT and CDR2 SNEGSKA (reference sequence). CDR3 length equals 11 residues. V was trimmed by 7 bases and J by 4 bases, leaving 10 bases between them. CDR3 DNA: TGCAGTGTAGGGTCCGCCTATGGCTACACCTTC. Its translation is CSVGSAYGYTF.

The table lists this clonotype with many counts. Germline and junction disagree at one end, which may indicate a read error. This chain uses TRBV7-2 with TRBJ2-3, with a weak D call TRBD2 (5 bases). This CDR3 is built from 14 residues. The V gene's germline CDR1 is SGHTA and CDR2 FQGNSA. CDR3 residues: CASSLARNTDTQYF. The CDR3 DNA reads as TGTGCTAGCAGCTTAGCGAGAAACACAGATACGCAGTATTTT.

This rearrangement joins TRBV28 to TRBJ2-7; a possible D gene is TRBD2 (5 bases). CDR3 length: 16 amino acids. V lost 7 bases and J lost 1, with 20 bases in between. Germline lookup yields CDR1 MDHEN and CDR2 SYDVKM. CDR3 sequence (DNA): TGTGCCAGCAATGCATTACTAGGCCTAGGGTCCTACGAGCAGTACTTC. Translated: CASNALLGLGSYEQYF.

V usage is TRBV6-5 and J usage is TRBJ1-2, with TRBD1 matching 7 bases. The V gene end was trimmed by 5 bases and the J gene end by 4 bases; junction bases not matched to a gene: 4. CDR1 and CDR2 from the germline V gene are MNHEY and SVGAGI. The CDR3 is made up of 13 amino acids. Here the CDR3 reads CASSRQGFYGYTF. The DNA for the CDR3 is TGTGCCAGCAGTCGACAGGGTTTCTATGGCTACACCTTC.

This clonotype was seen a few times. V is TRBV30 and J is TRBJ2-5; 11 bases are shared with TRBD1. V shed 1 base, J shed 11 bases, and the junction held 9 bases outside the gene matches. CDR1 is GTSNPN and CDR2 is SVGIG in the germline V gene (reference sequence). The CDR3 loop spans 14 amino acids. CDR3 bases: TGTGCCTGGAGTGCTGGACAGGGGGCGAGAGAGCAGTACTTC. Protein: CAWSAGQGAREQYF.

Comments on this clonotype: A junction boundary mismatches the germline segment, possibly from a read error. The gene calls are TRBV6-2 or TRBV6-3 and TRBJ2-6; D tentatively fits TRBD1 or TRBD2 (5 bases each). Germline values: CDR1 MNHEY, CDR2 SVGEGT. The CDR3 loop spans 18 amino acids. The CDR3 region has the DNA TGCGCCAGCAGTTATTTCATCTCGGGGCTCCCTGGGGCCAACGTCCTGACTTTC. As protein: CASSYFISGLPGANVLTF.

The CDR3 sequence is CSARRTGWNEQFF. In DNA, the CDR3 is TGCAGTGCTAGAAGGACAGGGTGGAATGAGCAGTTCTTC. This sequence joins TRBV20-1 and TRBJ2-1, with TRBD1 matching over 8 bases. The trim removed 2 bases at V and 7 bases at J, leaving 4 bases unmatched. Germline V gene lookup returns CDR1 DFQATT and CDR2 SNEGSKA (reference sequence). There are 13 residues in the CDR3.

This rearrangement joins TRBV12-3 or TRBV12-4 to TRBJ2-5, with 11 positions matching TRBD2. The V gene end was trimmed by 9 bases and the J gene end by 11 bases; junction bases not matched to a gene: 14. The CDR3 contains 14 residues. This CDR3 is CASTPGLAVNEQYF. Written as DNA, the CDR3 is TGTGCCAGTACACCGGGACTAGCGGTCAATGAGCAGTACTTC.

This clonotype was seen more than once but under ten times. The CDR3 nucleotides are TGTGCCAGCACCGCGACAGGCCGGGAGACCCAGTACTTC. This codes for CASTATGRETQYF. The chain employs TRBV7-2 and TRBJ2-5; TRBD1 is a possible D gene (6 bases). The CDR3 runs 13 residues. Germline assignment: CDR1 SGHTA and CDR2 FQGNSA. The ends were cut back, 7 bases at V and 5 bases at J, with 14 bases in the middle.

This clonotype has more than one count but fewer than ten. The genes are TRBV4-2 and TRBJ2-1; D not resolved. The CDR3 length is 15 residues. Germline V gene sequence: CDR1 LGHNA, CDR2 YNFKEQ. V dropped 0 bases and J dropped 4 bases, with 10 bases sitting between them. The chain's CDR3 is CASSQDFQGYNEQFF. As DNA, the CDR3 is TGTGCCAGCAGCCAAGATTTCCAAGGGTACAATGAGCAGTTCTTC.

This clonotype was observed a handful of times. The chain uses TRBV10-3 and TRBJ2-7; D is undetermined. V was clipped by 3 bases and J by 6 bases, with 9 bases between them. Per germline, CDR1 ENHRY and CDR2 SYGVKD. The length of the CDR3 is 12 residues. Here the CDR3 reads CAISEVDREQYF. The CDR3 DNA sequence: TGTGCCATCAGTGAAGTTGATCGCGAGCAGTACTTC.

The rearrangement joins TRBV20-1 to TRBJ2-5, with TRBD2 matching over 7 bases. CDR1 DFQATT and CDR2 SNEGSKA come from the germline V gene (reference sequence). The CDR3 runs to 15 residues. V shed 5 bases and J 11 bases; nucleotides not matched to a gene: 20. The CDR3 nucleotides are TGCAGTGCTTTCCCGACTAGCCTAGTTAGCAATGAGCAGTACTTC. This gives the protein CSAFPTSLVSNEQYF.

The chain recombines TRBV3-1 with TRBJ1-5; D ambiguous. Germline CDR1 is LGHDT and CDR2 is YNNKEL (reference sequence). The V gene lost 1 base and the J gene lost 11 bases, with 12 bases spanning the gap. This CDR3 contains 13 residues. The CDR3, as DNA: TGTGCCAGCAGCCAAGGACAACCCGGAGCCCAGCATTTT. This codes for CASSQGQPGAQHF. Variable domain in full (rest from reference TRBV3-1 and TRBJ1-5): DTAVSQTPKYLVTQMGNDKSIKCEQNLGHDTMYWYKQDSKKFLKIMFSYNNKELIINETVPNRFSPKSPDKAHLNLHINSLELGDSAVYFCASSQGQPGAQHFGDGTRLSIL.

This clonotype has just a few counts. This chain connects TRBV12-3 or TRBV12-4 to TRBJ2-7; TRBD2 matches 7 bases. Trimming removed 2 bases from V and 6 bases from J; junction bases left unmatched: 4. This CDR3 comprises 13 residues. Here the CDR3 reads CASSLSGGLEQYF. CDR3 nucleotide sequence: TGTGCCAGCAGTTTATCGGGGGGTCTCGAGCAGTACTTC.